The present T cell receptor beta chain was sequenced within a study of cytomegalovirus exposure and HLA in healthy donors. CDR3 length equals 15 residues. Germline CDR1 SGHRS, CDR2 YFSETQ. The junction had 3 bases not matched to a gene; V was cut back by 2 bases and J by 0 bases. In the PCR, 60 Vbeta and 13 Jbeta primers were used. Profiling relied on immunoSEQ multiplex PCR, and the TCRdb table lists in-frame clones only, not all of them. The sample holds approximately 31,000 clones, about 83% seen once. This clonotype originated in a boy younger than 18 in good health and CMV-seronegative. This chain connects TRBV5-1 to TRBJ1-1; 8 nucleotides line up with TRBD1. Input material: PBMCs. CDR3 amino acids: CASSLAGGMNTEAFF. CDR3 bases: TGCGCCAGCAGCTTAGCAGGGGGCATGAACACTGAAGCTTTCTTT.